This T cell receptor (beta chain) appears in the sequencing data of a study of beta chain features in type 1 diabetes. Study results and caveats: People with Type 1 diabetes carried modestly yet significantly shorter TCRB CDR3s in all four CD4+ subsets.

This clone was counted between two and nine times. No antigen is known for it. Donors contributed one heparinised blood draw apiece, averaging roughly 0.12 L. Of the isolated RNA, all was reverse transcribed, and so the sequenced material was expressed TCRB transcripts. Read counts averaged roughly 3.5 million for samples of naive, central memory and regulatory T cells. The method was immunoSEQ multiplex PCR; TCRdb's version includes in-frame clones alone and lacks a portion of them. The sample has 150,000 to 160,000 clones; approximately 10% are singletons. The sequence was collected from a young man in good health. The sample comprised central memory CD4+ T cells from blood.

CDR3 region: CASSFAGYEQYF. The CDR3 DNA sequence: TGTGCCAGCAGCTTCGCCGGGTACGAGCAGTACTTC. The chain joins TRBV11-2 to TRBJ2-7, with unresolved D. The CDR3 extends over 12 amino acids. Germline-derived CDR1 and CDR2 are SGHAT and FQNNGV. V lost 3 bases, J lost 4 bases, and 7 bases lay in between. Full variable domain (missing parts from reference TRBV11-2 and TRBJ2-7): EAGVAQSPRYKIIEKRQSVAFWCNPISGHATLYWYQQILGQGPKLLIQFQNNGVVDDSQLPKDRFSAERLKGVDSTLKIQPAKLEDSAVYLCASSFAGYEQYFGPGTRLTVT.